Below are 9 T cell receptor beta chains sequenced from a single sample in a study of blood T cell repertoires in COVID-19. Sequenced by immunoSEQ multiplex PCR; TCRdb stores in-frame clones only, minus some. The sample has some 260,000 clones; 70% to 90% are singletons. The sample taken for sequencing was peripheral blood. The receptors were sampled from a human donor in a cohort sampled during active COVID-19.

This clone is a singleton in its sample. This chain links TRBV10-3 with TRBJ2-7, with 9 bases that match TRBD1. Trimming took 10 bases from V and 5 from J; bases not matched to a gene: 12. The CDR3 spans 14 residues. Germline loops: CDR1 ENHRY, CDR2 SYGVKD. The CDR3 sequence is CATTGGQGIHEQYF. The CDR3 nucleotides read TGTGCCACTACAGGCGGACAGGGGATCCACGAGCAGTACTTC.

The chain employs TRBV5-1 and TRBJ2-7; TRBD1 matches 9 bases. This CDR3 region has 14 residues. V was clipped by 6 bases and J by 2 bases; unmatched bases: 6. Germline CDR1 SGHRS, CDR2 YFSETQ. CDR3 in amino acids: CASNMGQGPYEQYF. CDR3 coding DNA: TGCGCCAGCAATATGGGACAGGGTCCCTACGAGCAGTACTTC.

The rearrangement joins TRBV3-1 (or the pseudogene TRBV3-2) to TRBJ2-7; TRBD1 matches at 8 bases. Germline lookup yields CDR1 LGHDT and CDR2 YNNKEL (reference sequence). The CDR3 covers 15 residues. J was trimmed by 4 bases and V by 4 bases; bases with no gene match: 9. The CDR3, as DNA: TGTGCCAGCAGCCTCTGGAGTGACAGGGGATACGAGCAGTACTTC. It specifies CASSLWSDRGYEQYF.

This clone was seen just once. This chain links TRBV25-1 with TRBJ1-2; tentatively, D is TRBD1 (5 bases). CDR3 length equals 12 residues. The germline V gene encodes CDR1 MGHDK and CDR2 SYGVNS. Trimming pared 4 bases from V and 4 bases from J, leaving 7 bases between. In nucleotides, the CDR3 is TGTGCCAGCAGTGGGGGCTTCTATGGCTACACCTTC. Its translation: CASSGGFYGYTF.

In this sample, this clone turned up a few times. The chain carries TRBV6-2 or TRBV6-3 and TRBJ2-7; perhaps TRBD1 as D (5 bases). V shed 0 bases and J shed 3 bases, with 9 bases lying between them. The germline V gene has CDR1 MNHEY and CDR2 SVGEGT. CDR3 length equals 14 residues. CDR3 sequence: CASSYSWGSYEQYF. The CDR3 DNA is TGTGCCAGCAGTTACTCCTGGGGCAGCTACGAGCAGTACTTC.

V gene TRBV28 combines with J gene TRBJ1-4; 7 bases line up with TRBD1. The CDR3 has 17 residues. V gave up 2 bases and J gave up 0 bases; unmatched junction bases: 6. Per germline, CDR1 MDHEN and CDR2 SYDVKM. The CDR3 coding sequence is TGTGCCAGCAGTTTAAACAGGGGCTCTTCAACTAATGAAAAACTGTTTTTT. Its translation is CASSLNRGSSTNEKLFF. Supplemented by reference TRBV28 and TRBJ1-4, the full variable domain reads DVKVTQSSRYLVKRTGEKVFLECVQDMDHENMFWYRQDPGLGLRLIYFSYDVKMKEKGDIPEGYSVSREKKERFSLILESASTNQTSMYLCASSLNRGSSTNEKLFFGSGTQLSVL.

The chain uses TRBV28 and TRBJ1-5, with D perhaps matching TRBD1 (5 bases). In germline, CDR1 is MDHEN, CDR2 SYDVKM. Trimming removed 7 bases at V and 6 bases at J, with 13 bases between. The CDR3 is made up of 13 amino acids. CDR3 sequence: CASTNLGVQPQHF. The CDR3 region has the DNA TGTGCCAGCACTAACTTAGGGGTTCAGCCCCAGCATTTT.

This clone has only a few counts. The rearrangement uses TRBV6-2 or TRBV6-3 and TRBJ1-1; D not certain. The CDR3 consists of 12 residues. Trimming shortened V by 4 bases and J by 1 base, and 4 bases separated the two germline ends. Germline values: CDR1 MNHEY, CDR2 SVGEGT. CDR3 protein: CASSFRNTEAFF. DNA of the CDR3: TGTGCCAGCAGTTTCAGGAACACTGAAGCTTTCTTT.

V gene TRBV7-9 combines with J gene TRBJ2-7, with no clear D. Trimming cost V 0 bases and J 1 base, with 4 bases left between them. The CDR3 loop spans 13 amino acids. CDR1 SEHNR and CDR2 FQNEAQ come from the germline V gene (reference sequence). CDR3: CASSLATSYEQYF. The DNA of the CDR3 is TGTGCCAGCAGCTTAGCGACTTCCTACGAGCAGTACTTC.